The rows below give T cell receptor beta chains drawn from one sample of a study of beta chain features in type 1 diabetes. Profiling relied on immunoSEQ multiplex PCR, and the TCRdb table lists in-frame clones only, not all of them. The repertoire holds 20,000 to 25,000 clones, with 68% as singletons. The sequenced material came from stem cell memory CD4+ T cells from blood. The receptors originated from a woman in her forties with type 1 diabetes. Each CDR3 is given with its conserved first and last residue. Fields, in order: clone size, CDR3 length, V gene, D gene, J gene, CDR3 protein, CDR3 DNA. The D gene is left open where the match is weak. Clone size is shown for a subset of rows, as once, few, many or a class of expanded clone.

clone size: NA
CDR3 length: 14
V gene: TRBV18
D gene: NA
J gene: TRBJ2-7
CDR3 protein: CASSPVFGGYEQYF
CDR3 DNA: TGTGCCAGCTCACCAGTATTCGGTGGTTACGAGCAGTACTTC

clone size: NA
CDR3 length: 17
V gene: TRBV18
D gene: NA
J gene: TRBJ1-1
CDR3 protein: CASSPMGRVIDGTEAFF
CDR3 DNA: TGTGCCAGCTCACCGATGGGCAGGGTGATTGATGGCACTGAAGCTTTCTTT

clone size: few
CDR3 length: 18
V gene: TRBV4-2
D gene: TRBD2
J gene: TRBJ2-2
CDR3 protein: CASSQGTSGGLGTGELFF
CDR3 DNA: TGTGCCAGCAGCCAGGGGACTAGCGGGGGATTAGGCACCGGGGAGCTGTTTTTT

clone size: NA
CDR3 length: 14
V gene: TRBV2
D gene: TRBD1
J gene: TRBJ2-7
CDR3 protein: CASSQFEDRGEQYF
CDR3 DNA: TGTGCCAGCAGTCAATTCGAGGACAGGGGCGAGCAGTACTTC

clone size: NA
CDR3 length: 16
V gene: TRBV7-2
D gene: TRBD2
J gene: TRBJ2-1
CDR3 protein: CASSLAGLAGWDEQFF
CDR3 DNA: TGTGCCAGCAGCTTAGCGGGACTAGCGGGGTGGGATGAGCAGTTCTTC

clone size: NA
CDR3 length: 15
V gene: TRBV9
D gene: NA
J gene: TRBJ1-4
CDR3 protein: CASSVVGGNNEKLFF
CDR3 DNA: TGTGCCAGCAGCGTAGTCGGCGGGAACAATGAAAAACTGTTTTTT

clone size: once
CDR3 length: 15
V gene: TRBV7-2
D gene: NA
J gene: TRBJ1-2
CDR3 protein: CASSSPRQLLGGYTF
CDR3 DNA: TGTGCCAGCAGCTCCCCTAGACAGCTTTTAGGCGGCTACACCTTC

clone size: once
CDR3 length: 15
V gene: TRBV14
D gene: NA
J gene: TRBJ1-1
CDR3 protein: CASSQGHRLNTEAFF
CDR3 DNA: TGTGCCAGCAGCCAAGGGCACAGACTGAACACTGAAGCTTTCTTT

clone size: NA
CDR3 length: 15
V gene: TRBV5-1
D gene: NA
J gene: TRBJ2-2
CDR3 protein: CASSLFEQNTGELFF
CDR3 DNA: TGCGCCAGCAGCTTATTCGAACAGAACACCGGGGAGCTGTTTTTT

clone size: NA
CDR3 length: 14
V gene: TRBV5-1
D gene: NA
J gene: TRBJ2-2
CDR3 protein: CASSSSGDTGELFF
CDR3 DNA: TGCGCCAGCAGCTCCTCAGGGGACACCGGGGAGCTGTTTTTT

clone size: NA
CDR3 length: 17
V gene: TRBV19
D gene: TRBD2
J gene: TRBJ2-2
CDR3 protein: CASSSSGELLNTGELFF
CDR3 DNA: TGTGCCAGTAGCTCTAGCGGGGAGCTCCTGAACACCGGGGAGCTGTTTTTT

clone size: NA
CDR3 length: 15
V gene: TRBV27
D gene: TRBD2
J gene: TRBJ2-7
CDR3 protein: CASSLSGTSSYEQYF
CDR3 DNA: TGTGCCAGCAGTTTGAGCGGGACTAGCTCCTACGAGCAGTACTTC

clone size: NA
CDR3 length: 13
V gene: TRBV28
D gene: TRBD1
J gene: TRBJ1-2
CDR3 protein: CASSPDRGNGYTF
CDR3 DNA: TGTGCCAGCAGCCCAGACAGGGGCAATGGCTACACCTTC

clone size: few
CDR3 length: 15
V gene: TRBV28
D gene: TRBD2
J gene: TRBJ2-1
CDR3 protein: CASSPRTSGYNEQFF
CDR3 DNA: TGTGCCAGCAGTCCTCGGACTAGCGGCTACAATGAGCAGTTCTTC

clone size: NA
CDR3 length: 15
V gene: TRBV7-9
D gene: NA
J gene: TRBJ2-1
CDR3 protein: CASSFYRNSYNEQFF
CDR3 DNA: TGTGCCAGCAGCTTTTACAGGAACTCCTACAATGAGCAGTTCTTC

clone size: NA
CDR3 length: 15
V gene: TRBV5-1
D gene: NA
J gene: TRBJ1-1
CDR3 protein: CASSSSDIANTEAFF
CDR3 DNA: TGCGCCAGCAGCTCGTCGGACATTGCGAACACTGAAGCTTTCTTT

clone size: NA
CDR3 length: 13
V gene: TRBV27
D gene: NA
J gene: TRBJ1-6
CDR3 protein: CASRGGVDSPLHF
CDR3 DNA: TGTGCCAGCAGGGGGGGAGTCGATTCACCCCTCCACTTT

clone size: NA
CDR3 length: 13
V gene: TRBV30
D gene: NA
J gene: TRBJ2-7
CDR3 protein: CAWSAASANEQYF
CDR3 DNA: TGTGCCTGGAGCGCGGCTAGCGCCAACGAGCAGTACTTC

clone size: NA
CDR3 length: 16
V gene: TRBV5-1
D gene: NA
J gene: TRBJ1-4
CDR3 protein: CASSLAGTTTNEKLFF
CDR3 DNA: TGCGCCAGCAGCTTGGCTGGGACAACAACTAATGAAAAACTGTTTTTT

clone size: NA
CDR3 length: 14
V gene: TRBV7-2
D gene: NA
J gene: TRBJ2-7
CDR3 protein: CASSLGLVYNEQYF
CDR3 DNA: TGTGCCAGCAGCTTAGGACTAGTCTATAACGAGCAGTACTTC

clone size: NA
CDR3 length: 14
V gene: TRBV7-9
D gene: TRBD1
J gene: TRBJ1-1
CDR3 protein: CASSIGQANTEAFF
CDR3 DNA: TGTGCCAGCAGCATCGGACAGGCGAACACTGAAGCTTTCTTT

clone size: NA
CDR3 length: 14
V gene: TRBV27
D gene: TRBD1
J gene: TRBJ1-6
CDR3 protein: CASSSQTGDSPLHF
CDR3 DNA: TGTGCCAGCAGTTCTCAAACAGGGGATTCACCCCTCCACTTT

clone size: once
CDR3 length: 15
V gene: TRBV5-1
D gene: NA
J gene: TRBJ1-1
CDR3 protein: CASSFNDGTNTEAFF
CDR3 DNA: TGCGCCAGCAGCTTTAATGACGGGACAAACACTGAAGCTTTCTTT

clone size: few
CDR3 length: 13
V gene: TRBV5-1
D gene: NA
J gene: TRBJ1-1
CDR3 protein: CASSLDRKGWAFF
CDR3 DNA: TGCGCCAGCAGCTTGGACAGGAAAGGTTGGGCTTTCTTT

clone size: NA
CDR3 length: 16
V gene: TRBV10-3
D gene: TRBD2
J gene: TRBJ2-7
CDR3 protein: CAISGTSGGERSEQYF
CDR3 DNA: TGTGCCATCAGCGGCACTAGCGGGGGGGAAAGGAGCGAGCAGTACTTC

clone size: once
CDR3 length: 13
V gene: TRBV7-2
D gene: TRBD1
J gene: TRBJ1-2
CDR3 protein: CASSSRTGVGYTF
CDR3 DNA: TGTGCCAGCAGCTCCCGGACAGGGGTTGGCTACACCTTC

clone size: NA
CDR3 length: 20
V gene: TRBV5-1
D gene: TRBD1
J gene: TRBJ1-4
CDR3 protein: CASSLRSRGQGQSGNEKLFF
CDR3 DNA: TGCGCCAGCAGCTTGAGGTCGAGGGGACAGGGGCAGTCTGGTAATGAAAAACTGTTTTTT

clone size: NA
CDR3 length: 14
V gene: TRBV4-1
D gene: NA
J gene: TRBJ2-1
CDR3 protein: CASSQDSTLNEQFF
CDR3 DNA: TGCGCCAGCAGCCAAGATTCGACTCTTAATGAGCAGTTCTTC

clone size: NA
CDR3 length: 13
V gene: TRBV4-2
D gene: NA
J gene: TRBJ1-1
CDR3 protein: CASSFTGVTEAFF
CDR3 DNA: TGTGCCAGCAGCTTCACAGGAGTCACTGAAGCTTTCTTT

clone size: NA
CDR3 length: 15
V gene: TRBV7-9
D gene: NA
J gene: TRBJ2-1
CDR3 protein: CASSPRGGAYNEQFF
CDR3 DNA: TGTGCCAGCAGCCCACGGGGCGGGGCTTACAATGAGCAGTTCTTC

clone size: few
CDR3 length: 17
V gene: TRBV9
D gene: TRBD1
J gene: TRBJ2-6
CDR3 protein: CASSPQGARPGANVLTF
CDR3 DNA: TGTGCCAGCAGCCCTCAGGGGGCGCGCCCTGGGGCCAACGTCCTGACTTTC

clone size: NA
CDR3 length: 14
V gene: TRBV7-2
D gene: NA
J gene: TRBJ2-3
CDR3 protein: CASSGDSSTDTQYF
CDR3 DNA: TGTGCCAGCAGCGGCGACTCTAGCACAGATACGCAGTATTTT

clone size: NA
CDR3 length: 16
V gene: TRBV27
D gene: NA
J gene: TRBJ1-5
CDR3 protein: CASSFRTPGGIQPQHF
CDR3 DNA: TGTGCCAGCAGTTTCAGGACGCCCGGAGGGATTCAGCCCCAGCATTTT

clone size: NA
CDR3 length: 13
V gene: TRBV19
D gene: NA
J gene: TRBJ2-7
CDR3 protein: CASSGVSSYEQYF
CDR3 DNA: TGTGCCAGTAGTGGAGTTAGCTCCTACGAGCAGTACTTC

clone size: few
CDR3 length: 15
V gene: TRBV29-1
D gene: TRBD2
J gene: TRBJ2-1
CDR3 protein: CSVETSGSGYNEQFF
CDR3 DNA: TGCAGCGTTGAGACTAGCGGGAGCGGGTACAATGAGCAGTTCTTC

clone size: few
CDR3 length: 14
V gene: TRBV7-9
D gene: NA
J gene: TRBJ2-3
CDR3 protein: CASSFTGIGDTQYF
CDR3 DNA: TGTGCCAGCAGCTTTACAGGGATAGGAGATACGCAGTATTTT

clone size: NA
CDR3 length: 12
V gene: TRBV28
D gene: NA
J gene: TRBJ1-1
CDR3 protein: CASSLQGLDAFF
CDR3 DNA: TGTGCCAGCAGTTTGCAGGGCCTTGACGCTTTCTTT

clone size: few
CDR3 length: 13
V gene: TRBV4-3
D gene: NA
J gene: TRBJ2-1
CDR3 protein: CASSLDSSTQQFF
CDR3 DNA: TGCGCCAGCAGCCTAGATTCTAGCACTCAGCAGTTCTTC

clone size: NA
CDR3 length: 15
V gene: TRBV6-6
D gene: NA
J gene: TRBJ1-4
CDR3 protein: CASSYSTGTNEKLFF
CDR3 DNA: TGTGCCAGCAGTTACTCGACGGGGACTAATGAAAAACTGTTTTTT

clone size: NA
CDR3 length: 17
V gene: TRBV28
D gene: NA
J gene: TRBJ1-1
CDR3 protein: CASSFGGQEGWITEAFF
CDR3 DNA: TGTGCCAGCAGTTTTGGTGGGCAGGAGGGTTGGATTACTGAAGCTTTCTTT

clone size: NA
CDR3 length: 15
V gene: TRBV18
D gene: NA
J gene: TRBJ2-2
CDR3 protein: CASSPQSEETGELFF
CDR3 DNA: TGTGCCAGCTCACCACAAAGTGAGGAGACCGGGGAGCTGTTTTTT

clone size: NA
CDR3 length: 13
V gene: TRBV9
D gene: NA
J gene: TRBJ2-7
CDR3 protein: CASSAGPEGEQYF
CDR3 DNA: TGTGCCAGCAGCGCAGGACCTGAGGGCGAGCAGTACTTC

clone size: NA
CDR3 length: 15
V gene: TRBV5-1
D gene: NA
J gene: TRBJ1-4
CDR3 protein: CASLHRAEEDEKLFF
CDR3 DNA: TGCGCCAGCTTACACAGGGCCGAAGAGGATGAAAAACTGTTTTTT

clone size: few
CDR3 length: 11
V gene: TRBV29-1
D gene: NA
J gene: TRBJ2-1
CDR3 protein: CSVEQRTEQFF
CDR3 DNA: TGCAGCGTTGAACAGCGGACCGAGCAGTTCTTC

clone size: NA
CDR3 length: 14
V gene: TRBV28
D gene: NA
J gene: TRBJ1-1
CDR3 protein: CASRVPGQNTEAFF
CDR3 DNA: TGTGCCAGCAGAGTCCCGGGACAGAACACTGAAGCTTTCTTT

clone size: NA
CDR3 length: 15
V gene: TRBV9
D gene: NA
J gene: TRBJ1-4
CDR3 protein: CASSVAPGGNEKLFF
CDR3 DNA: TGTGCCAGCAGCGTAGCTCCGGGTGGTAATGAAAAACTGTTTTTT

clone size: NA
CDR3 length: 15
V gene: TRBV14
D gene: TRBD2
J gene: TRBJ2-1
CDR3 protein: CASSQGSRSGGEQFF
CDR3 DNA: TGTGCCAGCAGCCAAGGCTCCCGAAGCGGGGGAGAGCAGTTCTTC

clone size: NA
CDR3 length: 15
V gene: TRBV10-3
D gene: TRBD1
J gene: TRBJ1-1
CDR3 protein: CAISDLQGVNTEAFF
CDR3 DNA: TGTGCCATCAGTGACCTACAGGGGGTGAACACTGAAGCTTTCTTT

clone size: NA
CDR3 length: 14
V gene: TRBV18
D gene: NA
J gene: TRBJ2-1
CDR3 protein: CASSPSESGNEQFF
CDR3 DNA: TGTGCCAGCTCCCCATCGGAGTCGGGCAATGAGCAGTTCTTC

clone size: few
CDR3 length: 15
V gene: TRBV7-2
D gene: NA
J gene: TRBJ1-5
CDR3 protein: CASSLGGEVGQPQHF
CDR3 DNA: TGTGCCAGCAGCTTAGGCGGAGAGGTCGGTCAGCCCCAGCATTTT

clone size: NA
CDR3 length: 15
V gene: TRBV4-3
D gene: TRBD1
J gene: TRBJ1-4
CDR3 protein: CASSPNRGTNEKLFF
CDR3 DNA: TGCGCCAGCAGCCCTAACAGGGGTACTAATGAAAAACTGTTTTTT

clone size: NA
CDR3 length: 16
V gene: TRBV28
D gene: TRBD1
J gene: TRBJ1-4
CDR3 protein: CASSFGSQGATEKLFF
CDR3 DNA: TGTGCCAGCAGTTTTGGCTCCCAGGGGGCGACCGAAAAACTGTTTTTT

clone size: NA
CDR3 length: 16
V gene: TRBV29-1
D gene: TRBD1
J gene: TRBJ1-2
CDR3 protein: CSVEAWTGAPNYGYTF
CDR3 DNA: TGCAGCGTTGAAGCGTGGACAGGGGCCCCTAACTATGGCTACACCTTC

clone size: few
CDR3 length: 16
V gene: TRBV4-1
D gene: TRBD2
J gene: TRBJ2-1
CDR3 protein: CASSQAGTSGDNEQFF
CDR3 DNA: TGTGCCAGCAGCCAAGCCGGGACTAGCGGAGACAATGAGCAGTTCTTC

clone size: NA
CDR3 length: 14
V gene: TRBV7-6
D gene: NA
J gene: TRBJ2-2
CDR3 protein: CASSLIGITGELFF
CDR3 DNA: TGTGCCAGCAGCTTAATCGGGATCACCGGGGAGCTGTTTTTT